The 19 T cell receptor beta chains reported below all come from one sample, sequenced in a study of blood T cell repertoires in COVID-19. Generated by immunoSEQ multiplex PCR, the TCRdb table keeps only in-frame clones and is missing some. Among about 100,000 clones, around four fifths were seen once, and the ten largest hold roughly 29%. Sequenced material: peripheral blood. These receptors all stem from a man in his sixties or seventies with active or convalescent COVID-19.

The chain combines TRBV14 with TRBJ1-1, with a possible D match to TRBD1 (6 bases). Trimming removed 1 base from V and 6 bases from J, with 15 bases in between. The germline V gene has CDR1 SGHDN and CDR2 FVKESK. This CDR3 comprises 15 residues. The CDR3 bases are TGTGCCAGCAGCCAAGTTGGGACACCTCGCCCTGAAGCTTTCTTT. Translation: CASSQVGTPRPEAFF.

This chain links TRBV30 with TRBJ2-5; 8 nucleotides agree with TRBD2. The CDR3 is made up of 14 amino acids. The ends lost 5 bases at V and 4 bases at J; junction bases unmatched: 9. Germline V gene lookup returns CDR1 GTSNPN and CDR2 SVGIG (reference sequence). The CDR3: CAWASGGALETQYF. DNA of the CDR3: TGTGCCTGGGCTTCCGGGGGGGCCCTAGAGACCCAGTACTTC.

The chain combines TRBV5-4 with TRBJ1-2; tentatively, D is TRBD1 (6 bases). The CDR3 length is 15 residues. V was cut by 4 bases and J by 3 bases, with 16 bases left in between. The germline CDR1 and CDR2 sequences are SGHNT and YYREEE (reference sequence). The CDR3 nucleotides are TGTGCCAGCAGCCTCGGGACACCTCGGGACTATGGCTACACCTTC. Translating it yields CASSLGTPRDYGYTF.

The rearrangement uses TRBV19 and TRBJ2-7, with no clear D. The CDR3 has 15 amino acids. CDR1 LNHDA and CDR2 SQIVND come from the germline V gene (reference sequence). Trimming took off 5 bases at V and 2 bases at J, with 16 bases between the two ends. The CDR3 DNA sequence: TGTGCCAGTAGTTCCCTTCTCAGGCCCCCCTACGAGCAGTACTTC. It encodes CASSSLLRPPYEQYF. Drawing the rest from reference TRBV19 and TRBJ2-7, the complete variable domain is DGGITQSPKYLFRKEGQNVTLSCEQNLNHDAMYWYRQDPGQGLRLIYYSQIVNDFQKGDIAEGYSVSREKKESFPLTVTSAQKNPTAFYLCASSSLLRPPYEQYFGPGTRLTVT.

This clone was detected once. The chain uses TRBV5-1 and TRBJ2-4, with D perhaps matching TRBD1 (6 bases). CDR1 SGHRS and CDR2 YFSETQ come from the germline V gene. The germline V and J ends were trimmed by 0 bases and 0 bases, with 13 bases remaining between them. This CDR3 is built from 17 residues. The CDR3 region is CASSLAKTGLAKNIQYF. The CDR3 region has the DNA TGCGCCAGCAGCTTGGCCAAGACAGGTTTAGCCAAAAACATTCAGTACTTC.

The chain links TRBV7-8 to TRBJ1-3; D gene uncertain. The CDR3 consists of 14 residues. Germline V gene data show CDR1 as SGHVS and CDR2 as FQNEAQ. V lost 0 bases and J lost 7, with 10 bases in between. The CDR3 coding sequence is TGTGCCAGCAGCTTAGCCACAGCCGTGAACACCATATATTTT. Its translation: CASSLATAVNTIYF.

The chain combines TRBV5-8 with TRBJ2-6; D uncertain. V lost 4 bases to trimming and J lost 2 bases, with 7 bases between them. Germline V gives CDR1 SGHTS, CDR2 YDEGEE. This CDR3 is built from 14 residues. CDR3 loop: CASSLHTGANVLTF. The CDR3 DNA reads as TGTGCCAGCAGCCTTCACACTGGGGCCAACGTCCTGACTTTC.

The chain uses TRBV5-1 and TRBJ1-4, with D maybe TRBD1 (5 bases). Germline V gene sequence: CDR1 SGHRS, CDR2 YFSETQ. With 4 bases removed from V and 8 bases from J, the gap between germline ends came to 12 bases. The CDR3 runs 13 residues. In nucleotides, the CDR3 is TGCGCCAGCAGCGGCGGGACCAACGAAAAACTGTTTTTT. This encodes CASSGGTNEKLFF.

The gene calls are TRBV6-2 or TRBV6-3 and TRBJ2-1; possibly TRBD1 for D (5 bases). In germline, CDR1 is MNHEY, CDR2 SVGEGT. The CDR3 extends over 16 amino acids. The ends were cut back, 6 bases at V and 4 bases at J, with 19 bases in the middle. The CDR3 loop reads CASSPVSRGVYNEQFF. For the CDR3, the DNA is TGTGCCAGCAGCCCCGTTTCTAGGGGCGTTTACAATGAGCAGTTCTTC.

This clone was counted a few times. J is TRBJ2-7 and V is TRBV28, with D possibly matching TRBD2 (5 bases). In germline, CDR1 is MDHEN, CDR2 SYDVKM. The germline V and J ends were trimmed by 3 bases and 6 bases, with 12 bases remaining between them. This CDR3 is built from 13 residues. CDR3 protein: CASSLFGDLEQYF. CDR3 sequence (DNA): TGTGCCAGCAGTTTGTTCGGGGATCTCGAGCAGTACTTC.

This sequence joins TRBV7-2 and TRBJ1-1, with TRBD1 as a possible D gene (6 bases). There are 15 residues in the CDR3. Germline lookup yields CDR1 SGHTA and CDR2 FQGNSA. The V end was cut by 5 bases, the J end by 4 bases, with 17 bases between. The CDR3 loop is CASSLLPGHLTEAFF. DNA for the CDR3: TGTGCCAGCAGCCTACTTCCGGGACACCTCACTGAAGCTTTCTTT.

The rearrangement links TRBV12-3 or TRBV12-4 to TRBJ1-2; 9 bases agree with TRBD1. The trim removed 3 bases at V and 7 bases at J, leaving 3 bases unmatched. The CDR3 sequence is 13 residues long. CDR3 region: CASSFGTGPGYTF. CDR3 bases: TGTGCCAGCAGTTTTGGGACAGGGCCTGGCTACACCTTC.

The gene calls are TRBV5-1 and TRBJ1-1; 9 bases fit TRBD1. V was clipped by 2 bases and J by 1 base; unmatched bases: 3. The CDR3 is 15 amino acids. Germline V CDR1 and CDR2: SGHRS, YFSETQ. CDR3: CASSFLGQGNTEAFF. CDR3 bases: TGCGCCAGCAGCTTTCTGGGACAGGGGAACACTGAAGCTTTCTTT.

The gene calls are TRBV27 and TRBJ2-3; 11 nucleotides match TRBD2. Germline assignment: CDR1 MNHEY and CDR2 SMNVEV (reference sequence). J lost 7 bases, V lost 5 bases, and 8 bases had no gene match. This CDR3 has 15 amino acids. The CDR3 protein is CASSQTSGGGNTQYF. As DNA, the CDR3 is TGTGCCAGCAGTCAAACTAGCGGGGGAGGAAATACGCAGTATTTT.

The chain employs TRBV5-1 and TRBJ1-5, with no clear D. Germline-derived CDR1 and CDR2 are SGHRS and YFSETQ. The CDR3 runs to 14 residues. Trimming left V 7 bases short and J 5 bases short, with 16 bases between. CDR3 sequence reads: CASSPGSPHQPQHF. In DNA form, the CDR3 reads TGCGCCAGCTCGCCAGGCAGTCCCCATCAGCCCCAGCATTTT.

V usage is TRBV2 and J usage is TRBJ1-2, with 8 bases fitting TRBD1. The CDR3 is made up of 12 amino acids. Germline V lookup: CDR1 SNHLY, CDR2 FYNNEI. With V trimmed by 7 bases and J by 7 bases, 5 bases remained unmatched. In DNA, the CDR3 is TGTGCCAGCAAGGCAGGGGGCTTTGGCTACACCTTC. Protein: CASKAGGFGYTF. Together with reference TRBV2 and TRBJ1-2, the CDR3 gives the full variable domain: EPEVTQTPSHQVTQMGQEVILRCVPISNHLYFYWYRQILGQKVEFLVSFYNNEISEKSEIFDDQFSVERPDGSNFTLKIRSTKLEDSAMYFCASKAGGFGYTFGSGTRLTVV.

The rearrangement joins TRBV4-2 to TRBJ2-7; the D gene is possibly TRBD1 (6 bases). V was shortened by 5 bases and J by 2 bases, with 19 bases between the two germline ends. Germline V gene sequence: CDR1 LGHNA, CDR2 YNFKEQ. There are 16 residues in the CDR3. The CDR3 region is CASSATGQGSAYEQYF. In DNA form, the CDR3 reads TGTGCCAGCAGCGCTACGGGACAAGGGTCAGCCTACGAGCAGTACTTC.

The chain employs TRBV12-3 or TRBV12-4 and TRBJ1-4, with D possibly being TRBD1 (5 bases). The CDR3 extends over 11 amino acids. Trimming pared 3 bases from V and 13 bases from J, leaving 9 bases between. CDR3 DNA: TGTGCCAGCAGTTTGAGACAGACACTGTTTTTT. This sequence encodes CASSLRQTLFF.

This clone occurred once. The V call is TRBV7-3, the J call TRBJ1-5, with 9 bases fitting TRBD1. J gave up 3 bases and V 5 bases, and 14 bases lay outside the gene matches. In germline, CDR1 is SGHTA, CDR2 FQGTGA. There are 18 residues in the CDR3. CDR3 sequence reads: CASSPYRGRGSANQPQHF. CDR3 in DNA: TGTGCCAGCAGCCCGTACAGGGGGCGCGGGTCTGCCAATCAGCCCCAGCATTTT.